The next 22 T cell receptor beta chains were all read from a single sample in a study of T cell changes during pregnancy in multiple sclerosis. TCRdb's copy holds only in-frame clones and misses some; the assay was immunoSEQ multiplex PCR. The sample shows just over 55,000 clones, less than 95% of them seen only once. This sample comprised peripheral blood, obtained after pregnancy. The receptors were sampled from a female donor in good health, enrolled as a control in a pregnancy study.

J is TRBJ2-1 and V is TRBV7-2, with 12 nucleotides matching TRBD2. The germline V gene has CDR1 SGHTA and CDR2 FQGNSA. The CDR3 has 15 residues. V dropped 5 bases and J dropped 6; count of bases not matched to a gene: 5. The CDR3 is CASSLRLAGVNEQFF. The CDR3 DNA reads TGTGCCAGCAGCCTGAGACTAGCGGGAGTCAATGAGCAGTTCTTC.

The gene calls are TRBV2 and TRBJ2-2; tentative D call: TRBD1 (6 bases). Germline CDR1 reads SNHLY; CDR2 reads FYNNEI. The CDR3 is 16 residues long. V lost 1 base and J lost 3, with 12 bases in between. The chain's CDR3 is CASSEGQGLDTGELFF. CDR3 in DNA: TGTGCCAGCAGTGAAGGGCAGGGGCTGGACACCGGGGAGCTGTTTTTT.

The chain employs TRBV5-6 and TRBJ2-1; the match to TRBD1 covers 7 bases. This CDR3 comprises 15 residues. Unmatched junction bases numbered 8, after V lost 4 bases and J lost 4 bases. In germline, CDR1 is SGHDT, CDR2 YYEEEE. CDR3 in amino acids: CASSLLSTGYNEQFF. The CDR3, as DNA: TGTGCCAGCAGCCTCCTCTCGACAGGGTACAATGAGCAGTTCTTC.

A single count supports this clone. The chain uses TRBV15 and TRBJ1-1, with TRBD1 as a possible D gene (5 bases). The CDR3 covers 16 residues. In germline, CDR1 is LNHNV, CDR2 YYDKDF (reference sequence). V dropped 2 bases and J dropped 3 bases, with 16 bases sitting between them. The CDR3 bases are TGTGCCACCAGCAGATATGCTGGGGGAGGGCACACTGAAGCTTTCTTT. Translating it yields CATSRYAGGGHTEAFF.

The chain joins TRBV7-6 to TRBJ1-1, with D possibly being TRBD1 (5 bases). Germline assignment: CDR1 SGHVS and CDR2 FNYEAQ. The V end lost 5 bases, the J end lost 4 bases, and 17 bases lay between the germline ends. The CDR3 runs to 15 residues. DNA for the CDR3: TGTGCCAGCAGCCTGGGCAGGAGGGGTGGCACTGAAGCTTTCTTT. It codes for CASSLGRRGGTEAFF.

The genes are TRBV4-3 and TRBJ1-2; TRBD1 is a possible D gene (6 bases). The V end was cut by 1 base, the J end by 5 bases, with 11 bases between. CDR3 length: 14 residues. The germline V gene encodes CDR1 LGHNA and CDR2 YSLEER. CDR3 coding DNA: TGCGCCAGCAGCCAAGCCGGGACACGGTATGGCTACACCTTC. Residues: CASSQAGTRYGYTF.

This clone appeared once. V is TRBV28 and J is TRBJ1-1; weak D call: TRBD1 (5 bases). This CDR3 region has 15 residues. V gave up 6 bases and J gave up 5 bases, with 19 bases separating them. Germline lookup yields CDR1 MDHEN and CDR2 SYDVKM. CDR3 sequence reads: CASRPFPGYVTEAFF. The CDR3 DNA sequence: TGTGCCAGCAGGCCTTTTCCAGGGTATGTGACTGAAGCTTTCTTT. Complete variable domain (other parts from reference TRBV28 and TRBJ1-1): DVKVTQSSRYLVKRTGEKVFLECVQDMDHENMFWYRQDPGLGLRLIYFSYDVKMKEKGDIPEGYSVSREKKERFSLILESASTNQTSMYLCASRPFPGYVTEAFFGQGTRLTVV.

This clone was seen just once. The chain combines TRBV5-4 with TRBJ1-1; no definite D call. Germline CDR1 and CDR2: SGHNT and YYREEE (reference sequence). The length of the CDR3 is 13 residues. V gave up 3 bases and J gave up 0 bases, with 6 bases separating them. The CDR3 loop is CASSSVMNTEAFF. CDR3 coding DNA: TGTGCCAGCAGCTCGGTAATGAACACTGAAGCTTTCTTT.

The genes are TRBV5-5 and TRBJ1-3, with 7 bases aligning to TRBD1. The CDR3 covers 14 residues. The germline V gene encodes CDR1 SGHKS and CDR2 YYEKEE (reference sequence). The trim removed 4 bases at V and 3 bases at J, leaving 4 bases unmatched. The DNA of the CDR3 is TGTGCCAGCAGCCAGGGGACAGTTGGAAACACCATATATTTT. The encoded protein is CASSQGTVGNTIYF.

The chain couples TRBV25-1 to TRBJ2-1, with TRBD1 matching 7 bases. Losses at the gene ends were 4 bases for V and 5 bases for J; bases not matched to a gene: 11. The germline V gene has CDR1 MGHDK and CDR2 SYGVNS. The CDR3 contains 16 residues. CDR3 in amino acids: CASSGLPGQRNNEQFF. The CDR3 DNA reads as TGTGCCAGCAGTGGACTTCCGGGACAGAGAAACAATGAGCAGTTCTTC.

This clone was seen once. This rearrangement joins TRBV6-5 to TRBJ2-7, with 9 bases that match TRBD2. The CDR3 runs to 16 residues. Trimming took 0 bases from V and 1 from J; bases not matched to a gene: 4. Germline V lookup: CDR1 MNHEY, CDR2 SVGAGI. The CDR3 DNA reads as TGTGCCAGCAGTTACTCTGCTAGCGGGATATCCTACGAGCAGTACTTC. It translates to CASSYSASGISYEQYF.

V and J are TRBV27 and TRBJ1-1; D unclear. The CDR3 consists of 15 residues. Germline assignment: CDR1 MNHEY and CDR2 SMNVEV (reference sequence). Trimming removed 5 bases from V and 0 bases from J, with 13 bases in between. The CDR3 protein is CASSVNLEMNTEAFF. As DNA, the CDR3 is TGTGCCAGCAGTGTTAACCTAGAAATGAACACTGAAGCTTTCTTT.

The genes are TRBV7-2 and TRBJ2-3; tentatively, D is TRBD1 (5 bases). CDR3 length: 14 residues. V lost 10 bases to trimming and J lost 1 base, with 15 bases between them. The V gene's germline CDR1 is SGHTA and CDR2 FQGNSA. CDR3 protein: CATSDKSRTDTQYF. DNA for the CDR3: TGTGCCACCTCGGACAAATCTCGCACAGATACGCAGTATTTT.

In nucleotides, the CDR3 is TGTGCCAGCAGCCAAGATTGGGCCTTAAACACCGGGGAGCTGTTTTTT. Residues: CASSQDWALNTGELFF. This chain connects TRBV14 to TRBJ2-2; D is uncertain. CDR1 and CDR2 from the germline V gene are SGHDN and FVKESK. V was trimmed by 0 bases and J by 2 bases, leaving 10 bases between them. This CDR3 has 16 residues.

The chain is built from TRBV5-1 and TRBJ2-1; 7 nucleotides agree with TRBD1. The CDR3 covers 17 residues. Germline V lookup: CDR1 SGHRS, CDR2 YFSETQ. Trimming took 4 bases from V and 7 from J; bases not matched to a gene: 17. As DNA, the CDR3 is TGCGCCAGCAGCCCTTCCGCAAACAGGGGAATGATGAATGAGCAGTTCTTC. Translating it yields CASSPSANRGMMNEQFF.

The chain uses TRBV27 and TRBJ2-7, with a weak D call TRBD1 (8 bases). The V gene lost 4 bases and the J gene lost 1 base, with 17 bases spanning the gap. The CDR3 totals 16 residues. Germline V gene lookup returns CDR1 MNHEY and CDR2 SMNVEV (reference sequence). CDR3 in amino acids: CASSWGGQAYSYEQYF. For the CDR3, the DNA is TGTGCCAGCAGTTGGGGGGGACAGGCTTATTCCTACGAGCAGTACTTC.

This clone was found a few times. V is TRBV5-5 and J is TRBJ1-6; D unresolved. Germline CDR1 and CDR2: SGHKS and YYEKEE (reference sequence). The CDR3 sequence is 16 residues long. V was trimmed by 2 bases and J by 0 bases, leaving 9 bases between them. The CDR3 spells CASSLPGSSYNSPLHF. CDR3 bases: TGTGCCAGCAGCTTACCGGGGAGCTCCTATAATTCACCCCTCCACTTT.

The chain recombines TRBV27 with TRBJ2-1; 9 bases are shared with TRBD1. CDR3 length equals 13 residues. Germline CDR1 reads MNHEY; CDR2 reads SMNVEV (reference sequence). V was clipped by 5 bases and J by 7 bases; unmatched bases: 3. CDR3 sequence reads: CASSLTGGNEQFF. The CDR3 DNA reads as TGTGCCAGCAGTCTGACAGGGGGGAATGAGCAGTTCTTC.

This sequence joins TRBV9 and TRBJ2-7, with 10 positions matching TRBD2. CDR3 length: 15 residues. The germline V gene encodes CDR1 SGDLS and CDR2 YYNGEE. After removal of 1 base from V and 5 bases from J, the junction contained 6 bases not matched to a gene. The CDR3 spells CASSVSSGSFNEQYF. The DNA of the CDR3 is TGTGCCAGCAGCGTATCTAGCGGGAGTTTCAACGAGCAGTACTTC. Full variable domain (missing parts from reference TRBV9 and TRBJ2-7): DSGVTQTPKHLITATGQRVTLRCSPRSGDLSVYWYQQSLDQGLQFLIQYYNGEERAKGNILERFSAQQFPDLHSELNLSSLELGDSALYFCASSVSSGSFNEQYFGPGTRLTVT.

This chain uses TRBV4-3 with TRBJ2-3; D is unclear. The V end was cut by 3 bases, the J end by 2 bases, with 6 bases between. This CDR3 region has 13 residues. In germline, CDR1 is LGHNA, CDR2 YSLEER. The CDR3 region has the DNA TGCGCCAGCAGCCACTGGCCCACAGATACGCAGTATTTT. It codes for CASSHWPTDTQYF.

The sample holds one count of this clone. The genes are TRBV6-4 and TRBJ2-5, with a tentative D call TRBD1 (6 bases). The CDR3 is 15 residues long. From germline, CDR1 is MRHNA and CDR2 SNTAGT. The V end lost 2 bases, the J end lost 4 bases, and 14 bases lay between the germline ends. CDR3 nucleotides: TGTGCCAGCAGTGACGTGAAACAGGGCCGAGAGACCCAGTACTTC. Protein: CASSDVKQGRETQYF.

This clone appeared a few times. The genes are TRBV15 and TRBJ1-5; 8 nucleotides agree with TRBD1. This CDR3 comprises 20 residues. Losses at the gene ends were 0 bases for V and 4 bases for J; bases not matched to a gene: 17. From germline, CDR1 is LNHNV and CDR2 YYDKDF (reference sequence). CDR3 sequence: CATSRDLLYGTGGNNQPQHF. The CDR3 DNA is TGTGCCACCAGCAGAGATCTTCTTTATGGGACAGGCGGTAATAATCAGCCCCAGCATTTT.